This T cell receptor beta chain emerged from a study of cytomegalovirus exposure and HLA in healthy donors. As to this clone: The antigen is not known.

PCR primers comprised 60 Vbeta and 13 Jbeta primers. Clones were sequenced by immunoSEQ multiplex PCR, and TCRdb holds only the in-frame ones, with some missing. The table lists about 130,000 clones, 80% of them singletons. Germline values: CDR1 SSHAT, CDR2 FNYEAQ (reference sequence). Unmatched junction bases numbered 1, after V lost 0 bases and J lost 0 bases. There are 15 residues in the CDR3. Study outcomes and limitations: In a later analysis, TCR beta V- and J-gene trimming was associated with a missense DCLRE1C variant. Productive rates of about 87% or about 30% were seen for most TCR beta V segments in an earlier analysis. Among TCR sequences, most were rare, though some public TCRs appeared in many donors. A list of roughly 180 TCR beta chains associated with cytomegalovirus was given.

Input material: PBMCs. This TCR came from a man aged 25 to 45 in good health and CMV-seronegative. The chain is built from TRBV7-7 and TRBJ2-5; 7 nucleotides match TRBD1. CDR3 amino acids: CASSLATGYQETQYF. Here the CDR3 DNA reads TGTGCCAGCAGCTTAGCGACAGGGTACCAAGAGACCCAGTACTTC.